Listed below are T cell receptor beta chains from one sample, sequenced in a study of shared clonotypes between healthy human individuals. Profiling relied on immunoSEQ multiplex PCR, and the TCRdb table lists in-frame clones only, not all of them. The data show more than 1 million clones, around 82% seen once. The sample taken for sequencing was memory CD4+ T cells from PBMCs. These TCRs come from a man younger than 35 in good health. Some clones in this sample may be carry-over from other donors' samples. The CDR3 runs from the conserved cysteine through the conserved F or W. A D gene is named only where the DNA matches it firmly. Not all rows give a size; the values are once, few, many and, for expanded clones, a class.

j_gene: TRBJ2-5; d_gene: NA; abundance: NA; v_gene: TRBV7-3; CDR3aa: CASSLTLKETQYF; CDR3nt: TGTGCCAGCAGCTTAACGTTAAAGGAGACCCAGTACTTC
j_gene: TRBJ2-2; d_gene: NA; abundance: NA; v_gene: TRBV28; CDR3aa: CASSFWETGELFF; CDR3nt: TGTGCCAGCAGTTTCTGGGAGACCGGGGAGCTGTTTTTT
j_gene: TRBJ2-2; d_gene: NA; abundance: NA; v_gene: TRBV9; CDR3aa: CASSVLDGTPGELFF; CDR3nt: TGTGCCAGCAGCGTTCTGGACGGGACACCCGGGGAGCTGTTTTTT
j_gene: TRBJ2-2; d_gene: NA; abundance: NA; v_gene: TRBV6-1; CDR3aa: CASSDRSLNTGELFF; CDR3nt: TGTGCCAGCAGTGACAGATCACTCAACACCGGGGAGCTGTTTTTT
j_gene: TRBJ2-7; d_gene: TRBD1; abundance: NA; v_gene: TRBV5-4; CDR3aa: CASSLRTGGDEQYF; CDR3nt: TGTGCCAGCAGCTTAAGAACAGGGGGTGACGAGCAGTACTTC
j_gene: TRBJ1-1; d_gene: NA; abundance: NA; v_gene: TRBV10-3; CDR3aa: CAISGGGPVEAFF; CDR3nt: TGTGCCATCAGTGGGGGGGGCCCGGTCGAAGCTTTCTTT
j_gene: TRBJ2-3; d_gene: NA; abundance: NA; v_gene: TRBV18; CDR3aa: CASSPNRADTQYF; CDR3nt: TGTGCCAGCTCACCCAACAGGGCAGATACGCAGTATTTT
j_gene: TRBJ2-3; d_gene: NA; abundance: NA; v_gene: TRBV7-7; CDR3aa: CASSLGTSTDTQYF; CDR3nt: TGTGCCAGCAGCTTAGGAACTAGCACAGATACGCAGTATTTT
j_gene: TRBJ2-1; d_gene: NA; abundance: NA; v_gene: TRBV28; CDR3aa: CASTTRWASSYNEQFF; CDR3nt: TGTGCCAGCACCACCCGTTGGGCTAGCAGCTACAATGAGCAGTTCTTC
j_gene: TRBJ2-5; d_gene: TRBD1; abundance: NA; v_gene: TRBV29-1; CDR3aa: CSVAGQGAVKETQYF; CDR3nt: TGCAGCGTGGCGGGACAGGGGGCTGTTAAGGAGACCCAGTACTTC
j_gene: TRBJ1-4; d_gene: NA; abundance: NA; v_gene: TRBV6-1; CDR3aa: CASLPGTDNEKLFF; CDR3nt: TGTGCCAGTCTTCCAGGGACCGATAATGAAAAACTGTTTTTT
j_gene: TRBJ2-5; d_gene: NA; abundance: NA; v_gene: TRBV20-1; CDR3aa: CSAPHPETQYF; CDR3nt: TGCAGTGCTCCCCACCCAGAGACCCAGTACTTC
j_gene: TRBJ2-3; d_gene: TRBD1; abundance: NA; v_gene: TRBV28; CDR3aa: CASSSTGQGTDTQYF; CDR3nt: TGTGCCAGCAGTTCGACGGGACAGGGCACAGATACGCAGTATTTT
j_gene: TRBJ1-1; d_gene: NA; abundance: NA; v_gene: TRBV6-4; CDR3aa: CASSDSTVNRSWNTEAFF; CDR3nt: TGTGCCAGCAGTGACTCGACGGTAAACCGATCCTGGAACACTGAAGCTTTCTTT
j_gene: TRBJ2-1; d_gene: NA; abundance: NA; v_gene: TRBV19; CDR3aa: CASSMGGSYNEQFF; CDR3nt: TGTGCCAGTAGTATGGGAGGCTCCTACAATGAGCAGTTCTTC
j_gene: TRBJ2-7; d_gene: NA; abundance: once; v_gene: TRBV27; CDR3aa: CASSFRQGQKGIMEQYF; CDR3nt: TGTGCCAGCAGTTTCCGGCAGGGTCAGAAGGGAATTATGGAGCAGTACTTC
j_gene: TRBJ2-4; d_gene: TRBD1; abundance: NA; v_gene: TRBV5-1; CDR3aa: CASSSGQAENIQYF; CDR3nt: TGCGCCAGCAGCTCGGGACAGGCTGAAAACATTCAGTACTTC
j_gene: TRBJ2-4; d_gene: TRBD1; abundance: NA; v_gene: TRBV7-8; CDR3aa: CASSLARTGPIAKNIQYF; CDR3nt: TGTGCCAGCAGCTTAGCCAGGACAGGCCCTATAGCCAAAAACATTCAGTACTTC
j_gene: TRBJ1-1; d_gene: NA; abundance: NA; v_gene: TRBV5-1; CDR3aa: CASSLATGGDTEAFF; CDR3nt: TGCGCCAGCAGCTTAGCGACAGGAGGGGACACTGAAGCTTTCTTT
j_gene: TRBJ1-1; d_gene: NA; abundance: NA; v_gene: TRBV5-1; CDR3aa: CASSPTGSEAFF; CDR3nt: TGCGCCAGCAGCCCAACAGGGAGTGAAGCTTTCTTT
j_gene: TRBJ2-5; d_gene: NA; abundance: NA; v_gene: TRBV27; CDR3aa: CASSPLGVGAQYF; CDR3nt: TGTGCCAGCAGTCCCCTTGGGGTGGGAGCCCAGTACTTC
j_gene: TRBJ2-7; d_gene: NA; abundance: NA; v_gene: TRBV5-6; CDR3aa: CASSVDRSAYEQYF; CDR3nt: TGTGCCAGCAGCGTGGACAGATCAGCCTACGAGCAGTACTTC
j_gene: TRBJ1-1; d_gene: NA; abundance: NA; v_gene: TRBV6-6; CDR3aa: CASSVDTGGTEAFF; CDR3nt: TGTGCCAGCAGTGTTGACACCGGGGGTACTGAAGCTTTCTTT
j_gene: TRBJ1-3; d_gene: NA; abundance: NA; v_gene: TRBV6-1; CDR3aa: CASTGRTLGGNTIYF; CDR3nt: TGTGCCAGCACCGGCCGGACCCTCGGGGGAAACACCATATATTTT
j_gene: TRBJ1-1; d_gene: NA; abundance: NA; v_gene: TRBV6-5; CDR3aa: CASSYREGNTEAFF; CDR3nt: TGTGCCAGCAGTTACAGGGAGGGGAACACTGAAGCTTTCTTT
j_gene: TRBJ1-3; d_gene: NA; abundance: NA; v_gene: TRBV25-1; CDR3aa: CASSGGSKAGNTIYF; CDR3nt: TGTGCCAGCAGTGGAGGGAGTAAAGCTGGAAACACCATATATTTT
j_gene: TRBJ1-2; d_gene: TRBD1; abundance: NA; v_gene: TRBV28; CDR3aa: CASKIIEGQDNYGYTF; CDR3nt: TGTGCCAGCAAAATAATTGAGGGACAGGATAACTATGGCTACACCTTC
j_gene: TRBJ2-1; d_gene: TRBD1; abundance: NA; v_gene: TRBV2; CDR3aa: CASFLPGTGWGEQFF; CDR3nt: TGTGCCAGCTTTCTACCCGGGACAGGGTGGGGTGAGCAGTTCTTC
j_gene: TRBJ1-1; d_gene: NA; abundance: NA; v_gene: TRBV29-1; CDR3aa: CSHQGLAEAFF; CDR3nt: TGCAGTCATCAGGGGTTGGCTGAAGCTTTCTTT
j_gene: TRBJ1-4; d_gene: NA; abundance: NA; v_gene: TRBV7-2; CDR3aa: CASSISGSNEKLFF; CDR3nt: TGTGCCAGCAGCATCAGTGGTAGTAATGAAAAACTGTTTTTT
j_gene: TRBJ2-5; d_gene: NA; abundance: many; v_gene: TRBV4-3; CDR3aa: CASSPHRGGETQYF; CDR3nt: TGCGCCAGCAGCCCACACAGGGGGGGGGAGACCCAGTACTTC
j_gene: TRBJ2-3; d_gene: TRBD1; abundance: NA; v_gene: TRBV6-1; CDR3aa: CASSHRGPSTDTQYF; CDR3nt: TGTGCCAGCAGCCACAGGGGGCCTAGCACAGATACGCAGTATTTT